This TCR beta chain originates from a study of cytomegalovirus exposure and HLA in healthy donors. As for the study in general: There were 300 to 400 genotyped donors. Of these, roughly 84% fell in the genetic ancestry cluster associated with self-reported Caucasian donors.

CDR3 length equals 16 residues. CDR1 is LNHDA, CDR2 SQIVND, per germline (reference sequence). V was pared by 6 bases and J by 1 base, with 7 bases of the junction left unmatched. This clone showed up just once. Its antigen is unknown. Study observations and caveats: 164 TCR beta chains were listed as cytomegalovirus-associated. Later analysis suggested most CMV-associated TCR beta chains were HLA-restricted.

PCR primers comprised 60 Vbeta and 13 Jbeta primers. Sequencing used immunoSEQ multiplex PCR; TCRdb keeps in-frame clones, though not all of them. The sample yields approximately 150,000 clones, 80% seen once. Sequenced: PBMCs. This receptor was obtained from a man aged 18-30 years in good health and CMV-seropositive. V gene TRBV19 combines with J gene TRBJ1-5; 9 bases are a match to TRBD1. The CDR3 DNA reads TGTGCCAGTAGGAAAATACAGGGGGCAAGCAATCAGCCCCAGCATTTT. Its protein product is CASRKIQGASNQPQHF.